This is a list of T cell receptor delta chains from one sample in a study of Vδ1+ human thymocytes. TCRdb reapplied CATT to the multiplex PCR reads. In the table there are roughly 56,000 delta-chain clones, about 15% of which are singletons. Sequenced material: Vdelta1+ gamma-delta thymocytes from the thymus. All receptors derive from a girl under three years old who had congenital heart surgery. Both conserved end residues are part of each CDR3. D genes are given only for firm matches. Clone size appears in some rows only: once, few, many, or a class for an expanded clone.

V: TRDV1; size: -; J: TRDJ1; D: -; DNA: TGTGCTCTTGGGTTCCCTCCTCTCTCCGCTCAAGGTAAACTCATCTTT; CDR3: CALGFPPLSAQGKLIF
V: TRDV1; size: -; J: TRDJ1; D: TRDD3; DNA: TGTGCTCTTGGGGAAGAAAAGATTCCTGGTACTGGGGGGACCTACGCCGATAAACTCATCTTT; CDR3: CALGEEKIPGTGGTYADKLIF
V: TRDV1; size: few; J: TRDJ1; D: TRDD3; DNA: TGTGCTCTTGGGGAACTAAGGAAGGTACTGGGGCCCCCGCGTCCGACCACCGATAAACTCATCTTT; CDR3: CALGELRKVLGPPRPTTDKLIF
V: TRDV1; size: -; J: TRDJ1; D: -; DNA: TGTGCTCTTGGGGACCCTAGGCCGCTGCACACCGATAAACTCATCTTT; CDR3: CALGDPRPLHTDKLIF
V: TRDV1; size: -; J: TRDJ1; D: -; DNA: TGTGCTCTTGGGGAAGAGAGGAGCTGTGGGGGCCCGCCGGCCGATAAACTCATCTTT; CDR3: CALGEERSCGGPPADKLIF
V: TRDV1; size: once; J: TRDJ1; D: TRDD3; DNA: TGTGCTCTTGGGACATCCCCCCTTTCTACCTACTGGGGGATACGTCGGAGCGATAAACTCATCTTT; CDR3: CALGTSPLSTYWGIRRSDKLIF
V: TRDV1; size: -; J: TRDJ1; D: -; DNA: TGTGCTCTTGGGGAGATCTACCCACTGGGTCCATTTTCAAGGGGTAAACTCATCTTT; CDR3: CALGEIYPLGPFSRGKLIF
V: TRDV1; size: few; J: TRDJ1; D: -; DNA: TGTGCTCTTGGGGAACATAAAACCGATAAACTCATCTTT; CDR3: CALGEHKTDKLIF
V: TRDV1; size: few; J: TRDJ1; D: -; DNA: TGTGCTCTTGGGGAACCGCCTTCCCGTGTACTGGGGTACACCGATAAACTCATCTTT; CDR3: CALGEPPSRVLGYTDKLIF
V: TRDV1; size: -; J: TRDJ1; D: TRDD3; DNA: TGTGCTCTTGGGGACCCGCCGGGCCGGCTGGGGGACTCCAAACTCATCTTT; CDR3: CALGDPPGRLGDSKLIF
V: TRDV1; size: few; J: TRDJ1; D: TRDD2; DNA: TGTGCTCTTGGTTTTGGTTCCTACCAAGATACCGATTCGGGATACACCGATAAACTCATCTTT; CDR3: CALGFGSYQDTDSGYTDKLIF
V: TRDV1; size: few; J: TRDJ1; D: -; DNA: TGTGCTCTTGGGGAAGAAAGCCGAACTTGGGAACCATACACCGATAAACTCATCTTT; CDR3: CALGEESRTWEPYTDKLIF
V: TRDV1; size: -; J: TRDJ1; D: -; DNA: TGTGCTCTTGGGGCCCCCCCGTACACCGATAAACTCATCTTT; CDR3: CALGAPPYTDKLIF
V: TRDV1; size: -; J: TRDJ1; D: -; DNA: TGTGCTCTTGGGGAGGCGGTACAGGGGGAGTCGTACACCGATAAACTCATCTTT; CDR3: CALGEAVQGESYTDKLIF
V: TRDV1; size: few; J: TRDJ1; D: TRDD3; DNA: TGTGCCCTTGGGGAACCCCTTCGGACGGGGGATACGCCCGATAAACTCATCTTT; CDR3: CALGEPLRTGDTPDKLIF
V: TRDV1; size: -; J: TRDJ1; D: TRDD2; DNA: TGTGCTCTTGGGGACCGATTTCCTACACGCCCCGTATGGCAACCGAACCCCGATAAACTCATCTTT; CDR3: CALGDRFPTRPVWQPNPDKLIF
V: TRDV1; size: few; J: TRDJ2; D: TRDD3; DNA: TGTGCTCTTGGGGAGACCCCTGGGACCGAGGTACTGGGGGATCCAATTTTGACAGCACAACTCTTCTTT; CDR3: CALGETPGTEVLGDPILTAQLFF
V: TRDV1; size: -; J: TRDJ1; D: -; DNA: TGTGCTCTTGGGGACCTAAACGGGGCCCCGACTCTGGAGAGCACCGATAAACTCATCTTT; CDR3: CALGDLNGAPTLESTDKLIF
V: TRDV1; size: -; J: TRDJ1; D: -; DNA: TGTGCTCTTGGGGAACTAACCCCTAAGATATTGGGAGACTACGGCTACACCGATAAACTCATCTTT; CDR3: CALGELTPKILGDYGYTDKLIF
V: TRDV1; size: -; J: TRDJ1; D: TRDD3; DNA: TGTGCTCTTGGGGAAGGGTCTACTGGGGGATACGCTTCCACCGATAAACTCATCTTT; CDR3: CALGEGSTGGYASTDKLIF
V: TRDV1; size: -; J: TRDJ1; D: TRDD3; DNA: TGTGCTCTTACTACTGGGGGATTACGGTACACCGATAAACTCATCTTT; CDR3: CALTTGGLRYTDKLIF
V: TRDV1; size: -; J: TRDJ1; D: -; DNA: TGTGCTCTTGGGGAGCCCGGCCTTCCTACGGGGGTCACTGGGGGATACACCGATAAACTCATCTTT; CDR3: CALGEPGLPTGVTGGYTDKLIF
V: TRAV29/DV5; size: -; J: TRDJ1; D: TRDD3; DNA: TGTGCCGCAAGCGACAGGGCTTCCTACGAGCGGGGGATACGAGGCGATAAACTCATCTTT; CDR3: CAASDRASYERGIRGDKLIF
V: TRDV2; size: few; J: TRDJ1; D: -; DNA: TGTGCCTGTGACACCGTGGCGGTGTGCTCTTACACCGATAAACTCATCTTT; CDR3: CACDTVAVCSYTDKLIF
V: TRDV1; size: few; J: TRDJ1; D: TRDD3; DNA: TGTGCTCTTGGGGAACTAACCGTATGGGGGATACTGTGGGCCGATAAACTCATCTTT; CDR3: CALGELTVWGILWADKLIF
V: TRDV1; size: -; J: TRDJ1; D: TRDD3; DNA: TGTGCTCTTGGGGAACTAAGGAGCCGGGGTCTACTGGGGGATCCTACCGGGGGGACCGATAAACTCATCTTT; CDR3: CALGELRSRGLLGDPTGGTDKLIF
V: TRDV1; size: -; J: TRDJ1; D: -; DNA: TGTGCTCTTGGGGAACTTCCAATGTTCCTATTTATGCCTTTGGTGGGGGACACCGATAAACTCATCTTT; CDR3: CALGELPMFLFMPLVGDTDKLIF
V: TRDV1; size: -; J: TRDJ1; D: TRDD3; DNA: TGTGCTCTTGGGGCCTACACACAGGGACTGGGGGGCGTCGATAAACTCATCTTT; CDR3: CALGAYTQGLGGVDKLIF
V: TRDV1; size: few; J: TRDJ1; D: -; DNA: TGTGCTCTTGGGGAAGGGGCACTAACGGCCGATAAACTCATCTTT; CDR3: CALGEGALTADKLIF
V: TRDV1; size: few; J: TRDJ1; D: -; DNA: TGTGCTCTTGGGGAGTGTACTTCCATCCTATCGTACACCGATAAACTCATCTTT; CDR3: CALGECTSILSYTDKLIF
V: TRDV1; size: few; J: TRDJ1; D: -; DNA: TGTGCTCTTGGGGAAGTCGACATCAACACCGATAAACTCATCTTT; CDR3: CALGEVDINTDKLIF
V: TRDV1; size: few; J: TRDJ1; D: -; DNA: TGTGCTCTTGGGGAACTGACCCGTATGGAGGGCTTACTGGCAAAACTCATCTTT; CDR3: CALGELTRMEGLLAKLIF
V: TRDV1; size: -; J: TRDJ1; D: TRDD2; DNA: TGTGCTCTTGGGGAAAGACGCTTCCTCCCCTTCCTGGCCTCTCGTAAACTCATCTTT; CDR3: CALGERRFLPFLASRKLIF
V: TRDV1; size: -; J: TRDJ1; D: TRDD3; DNA: TGTGCCCTCGGAACCGGGGGATACGCGGGGCGTCCGAGTAAACTCATCTTT; CDR3: CALGTGGYAGRPSKLIF
V: TRDV1; size: -; J: TRDJ1; D: -; DNA: TGTGCTCTTGGGGAACTAGGAAGAGTTCTTCCCCCTCTTGGTCTGGGACAACACACCGATAAACTCATCTTT; CDR3: CALGELGRVLPPLGLGQHTDKLIF
V: TRDV1; size: few; J: TRDJ1; D: TRDD3; DNA: TGTGCTCTTGGGGAACCGATGAACGTGCCCTATAACATTACTGGGGGATACGCGAATCGTCTCATCTTT; CDR3: CALGEPMNVPYNITGGYANRLIF
V: TRDV1; size: few; J: TRDJ1; D: TRDD3; DNA: TGTGCTCTTGGGGAACCTGCCTGTCTGGGTCCTGGGGGCCCGTACACCGATAAACTCATCTTT; CDR3: CALGEPACLGPGGPYTDKLIF
V: TRDV1; size: -; J: TRDJ1; D: -; DNA: TGTGCTCTTGGGGTCAAATCTCTTCCTACGGGGATACCACGGTCCGATAAACTCATCTTT; CDR3: CALGVKSLPTGIPRSDKLIF
V: TRDV2; size: few; J: TRDJ2; D: -; DNA: TGTGCCTGTGACACCCGGATACCGGGGGGGACAGCACAACTCTTCTTT; CDR3: CACDTRIPGGTAQLFF
V: TRDV1; size: -; J: TRDJ1; D: TRDD3; DNA: TGTGCTCTTGGGGAACCTGCCTCCGATTCTCACTGGGGGATATACACCGATAAACTCATCTTT; CDR3: CALGEPASDSHWGIYTDKLIF
V: TRDV1; size: -; J: TRDJ1; D: TRDD2; DNA: TGTGCTCTTGGGGAAGCCTTCCTACAAGGGGGGGTAAGTTGTACCGATAAACTCATCTTT; CDR3: CALGEAFLQGGVSCTDKLIF
V: TRDV1; size: few; J: TRDJ1; D: TRDD3; DNA: TGTGCTCTTGGGGAACCTGGCCTTCCCTACTGGGGGATACGTTATACCGATAAACTCATCTTT; CDR3: CALGEPGLPYWGIRYTDKLIF
V: TRDV1; size: few; J: TRDJ1; D: TRDD3; DNA: TGTGCTCTTGGGGAACCCTGGAGTACTGGGGGATACCTGTACACCGATAAACTCATCTTT; CDR3: CALGEPWSTGGYLYTDKLIF
V: TRDV1; size: few; J: TRDJ1; D: -; DNA: TGTGCTCTTGGGGAACTCCCTTTCCCTCCAAACACCGATAAACTCATCTTT; CDR3: CALGELPFPPNTDKLIF
V: TRDV1; size: -; J: TRDJ1; D: TRDD3; DNA: TGTGCTCTTGGGGAGTCCCTGTACTGGGGGAGCTGCGATAAACTCATCTTT; CDR3: CALGESLYWGSCDKLIF
V: TRDV1; size: few; J: TRDJ1; D: TRDD3; DNA: TGTGCTCTTGGGGACTTCAATTCTGTACCTACCCTGGGGGATCCGGACACCGATAAACTCATCTTT; CDR3: CALGDFNSVPTLGDPDTDKLIF
V: TRDV1; size: -; J: TRDJ1; D: TRDD3; DNA: TGTGCTCTTGGGGAAGGGGACCTTCGGGCCCCTTACTGGTCAACTGGGGGATTTAACGATAAACTCATCTTT; CDR3: CALGEGDLRAPYWSTGGFNDKLIF
V: TRDV1; size: few; J: TRDJ1; D: TRDD3; DNA: TGTGCTCTTGGGGAACTGGCCTCCGCGGCCAGTACTGGGGGAGAGTACACCGATAAACTCATCTTT; CDR3: CALGELASAASTGGEYTDKLIF